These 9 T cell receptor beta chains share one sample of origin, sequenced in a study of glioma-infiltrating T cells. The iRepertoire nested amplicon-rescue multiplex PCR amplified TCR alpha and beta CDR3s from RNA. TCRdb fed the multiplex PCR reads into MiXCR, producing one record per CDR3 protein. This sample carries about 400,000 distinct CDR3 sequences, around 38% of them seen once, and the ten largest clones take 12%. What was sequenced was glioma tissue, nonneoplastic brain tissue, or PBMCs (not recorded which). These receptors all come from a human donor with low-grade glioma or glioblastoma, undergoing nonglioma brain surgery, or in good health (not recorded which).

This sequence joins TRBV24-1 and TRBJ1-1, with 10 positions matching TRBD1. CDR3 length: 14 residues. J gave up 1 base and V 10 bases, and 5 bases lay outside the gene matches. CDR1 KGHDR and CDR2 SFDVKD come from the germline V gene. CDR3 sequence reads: CATAGTGANTEAFF. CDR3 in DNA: TGTGCCACTGCCGGGACAGGGGCGAACACTGAAGCTTTCTTT.

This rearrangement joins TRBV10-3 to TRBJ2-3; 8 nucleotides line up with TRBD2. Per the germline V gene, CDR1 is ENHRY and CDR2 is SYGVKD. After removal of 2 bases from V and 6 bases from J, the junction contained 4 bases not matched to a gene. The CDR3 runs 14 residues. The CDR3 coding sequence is TGTGCCATCAGTGAGCGGACTAGCTCGGATACGCAGTATTTT. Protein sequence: CAISERTSSDTQYF.

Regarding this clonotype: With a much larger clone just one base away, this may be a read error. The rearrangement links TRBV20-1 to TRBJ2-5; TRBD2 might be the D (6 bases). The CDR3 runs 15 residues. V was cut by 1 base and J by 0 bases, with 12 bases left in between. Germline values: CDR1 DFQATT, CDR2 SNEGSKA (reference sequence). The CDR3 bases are TGCAGTGCTAGAGTGGCTAGCGTGGACCAAGAGACCCAGTACTTC. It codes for CSARVASVDQETQYF.

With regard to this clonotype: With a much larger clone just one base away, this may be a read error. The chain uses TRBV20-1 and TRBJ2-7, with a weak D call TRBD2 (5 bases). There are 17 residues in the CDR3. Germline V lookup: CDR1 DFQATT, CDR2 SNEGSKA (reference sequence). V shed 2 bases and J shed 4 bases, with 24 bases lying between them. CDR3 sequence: CSARPWTGGATGYEQYF. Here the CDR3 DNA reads TGCAGTGCTAGACCCTGGACTGGCGGAGCAACGGGGTACGAGCAGTACTTC.

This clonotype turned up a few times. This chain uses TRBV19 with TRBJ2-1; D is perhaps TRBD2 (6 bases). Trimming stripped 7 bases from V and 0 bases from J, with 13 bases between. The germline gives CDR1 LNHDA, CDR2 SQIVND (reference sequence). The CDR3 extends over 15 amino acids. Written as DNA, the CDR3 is TGTGCCAGTAAACAGCGGGCGAACTCCTACAATGAGCAGTTCTTC. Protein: CASKQRANSYNEQFF. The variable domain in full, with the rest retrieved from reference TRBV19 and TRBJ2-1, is DGGITQSPKYLFRKEGQNVTLSCEQNLNHDAMYWYRQDPGQGLRLIYYSQIVNDFQKGDIAEGYSVSREKKESFPLTVTSAQKNPTAFYLCASKQRANSYNEQFFGPGTRLTVL.

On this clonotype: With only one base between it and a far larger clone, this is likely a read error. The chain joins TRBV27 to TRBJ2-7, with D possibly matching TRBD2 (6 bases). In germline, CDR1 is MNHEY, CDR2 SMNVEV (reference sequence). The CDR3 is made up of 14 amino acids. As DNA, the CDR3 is TGTGCCAGCAGTTTAGGAGGGAGCTCCTACGAGCGGTACTTC. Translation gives CASSLGGSSYERYF.

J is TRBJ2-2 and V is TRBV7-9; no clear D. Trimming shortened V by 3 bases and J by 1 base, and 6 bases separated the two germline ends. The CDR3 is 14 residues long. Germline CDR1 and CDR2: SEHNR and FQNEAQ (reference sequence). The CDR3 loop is CASSLRQNTGELFF. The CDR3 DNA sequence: TGTGCCAGCAGCTTGCGTCAGAACACCGGGGAGCTGTTTTTT.

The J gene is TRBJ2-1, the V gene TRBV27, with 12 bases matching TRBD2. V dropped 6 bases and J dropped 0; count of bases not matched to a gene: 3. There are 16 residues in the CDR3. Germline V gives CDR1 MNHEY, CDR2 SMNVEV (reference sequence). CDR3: CASRRLAGVSYNEQFF. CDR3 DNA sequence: TGTGCCAGCAGGCGACTAGCGGGGGTCTCCTACAATGAGCAGTTCTTC.

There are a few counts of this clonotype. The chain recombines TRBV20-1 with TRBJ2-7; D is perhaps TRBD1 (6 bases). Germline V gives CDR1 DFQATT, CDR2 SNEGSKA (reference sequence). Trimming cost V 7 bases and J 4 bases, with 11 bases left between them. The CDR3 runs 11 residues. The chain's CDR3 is CSVTGMYEQYF. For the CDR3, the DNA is TGCAGTGTAACAGGGATGTACGAGCAGTACTTC.